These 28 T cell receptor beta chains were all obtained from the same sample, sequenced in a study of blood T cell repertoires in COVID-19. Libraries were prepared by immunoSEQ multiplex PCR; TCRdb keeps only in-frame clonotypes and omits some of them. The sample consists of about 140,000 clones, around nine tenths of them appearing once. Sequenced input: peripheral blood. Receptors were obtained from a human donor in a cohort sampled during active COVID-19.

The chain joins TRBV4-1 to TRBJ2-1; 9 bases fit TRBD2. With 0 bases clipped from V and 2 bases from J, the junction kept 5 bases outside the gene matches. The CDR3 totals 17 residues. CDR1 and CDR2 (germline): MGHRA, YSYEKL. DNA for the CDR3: TGCGCCAGCAGCCAAGATGGGAAGCGGGGGGCCTACAATGAGCAGTTCTTC. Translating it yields CASSQDGKRGAYNEQFF.

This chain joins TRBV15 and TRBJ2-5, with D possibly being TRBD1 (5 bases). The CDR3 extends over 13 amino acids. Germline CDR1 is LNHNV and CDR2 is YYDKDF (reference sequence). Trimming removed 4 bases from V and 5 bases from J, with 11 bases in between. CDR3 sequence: CATSKGVSETQYF. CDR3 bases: TGTGCCACCAGCAAAGGGGTTTCGGAGACCCAGTACTTC.

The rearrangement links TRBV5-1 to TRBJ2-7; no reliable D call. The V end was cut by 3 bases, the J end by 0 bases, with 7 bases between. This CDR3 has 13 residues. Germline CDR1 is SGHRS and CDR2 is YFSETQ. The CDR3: CASSSKSSYEQYF. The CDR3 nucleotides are TGCGCCAGCAGCTCGAAGAGCTCCTACGAGCAGTACTTC.

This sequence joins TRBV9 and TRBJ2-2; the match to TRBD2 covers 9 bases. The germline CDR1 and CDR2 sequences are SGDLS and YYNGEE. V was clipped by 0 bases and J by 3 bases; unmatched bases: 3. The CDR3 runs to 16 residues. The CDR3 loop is CASSVGPSGDTGELFF. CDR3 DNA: TGTGCCAGCAGCGTAGGACCTAGCGGGGACACCGGGGAGCTGTTTTTT.

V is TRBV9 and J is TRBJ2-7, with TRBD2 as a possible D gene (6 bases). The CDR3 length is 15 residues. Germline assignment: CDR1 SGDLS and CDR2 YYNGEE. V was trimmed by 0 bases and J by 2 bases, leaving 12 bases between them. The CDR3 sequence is CASSVGGTGTYEQYF. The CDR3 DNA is TGTGCCAGCAGCGTAGGCGGGACGGGGACCTACGAGCAGTACTTC.

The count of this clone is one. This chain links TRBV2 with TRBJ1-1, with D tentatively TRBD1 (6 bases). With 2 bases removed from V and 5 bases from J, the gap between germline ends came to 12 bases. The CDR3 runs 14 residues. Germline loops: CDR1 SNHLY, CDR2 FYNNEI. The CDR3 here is CASSEYRDETEAFF. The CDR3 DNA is TGTGCCAGCAGTGAATACAGGGATGAAACTGAAGCTTTCTTT.

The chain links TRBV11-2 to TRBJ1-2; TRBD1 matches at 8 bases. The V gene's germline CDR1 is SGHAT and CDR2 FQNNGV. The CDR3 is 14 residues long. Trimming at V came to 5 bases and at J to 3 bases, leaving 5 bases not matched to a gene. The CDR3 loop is CASSGDRGYYGYTF. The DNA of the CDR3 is TGTGCCAGCAGCGGAGACAGGGGCTACTATGGCTACACCTTC.

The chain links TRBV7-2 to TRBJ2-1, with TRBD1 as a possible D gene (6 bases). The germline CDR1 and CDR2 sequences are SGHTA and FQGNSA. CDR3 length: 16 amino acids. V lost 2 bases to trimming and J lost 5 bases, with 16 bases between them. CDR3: CASSLKSRGDHNEQFF. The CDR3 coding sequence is TGTGCCAGCAGCTTAAAAAGCAGGGGCGATCACAATGAGCAGTTCTTC.

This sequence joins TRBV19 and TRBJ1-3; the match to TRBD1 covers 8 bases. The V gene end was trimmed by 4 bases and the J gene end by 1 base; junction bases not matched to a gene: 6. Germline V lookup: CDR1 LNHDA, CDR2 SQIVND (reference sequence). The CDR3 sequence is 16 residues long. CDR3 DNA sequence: TGTGCCAGTAGTAAGGCAGGGGGCGCGTCTGGAAACACCATATATTTT. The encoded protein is CASSKAGGASGNTIYF. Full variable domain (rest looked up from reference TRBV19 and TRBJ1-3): DGGITQSPKYLFRKEGQNVTLSCEQNLNHDAMYWYRQDPGQGLRLIYYSQIVNDFQKGDIAEGYSVSREKKESFPLTVTSAQKNPTAFYLCASSKAGGASGNTIYFGEGSWLTVV.

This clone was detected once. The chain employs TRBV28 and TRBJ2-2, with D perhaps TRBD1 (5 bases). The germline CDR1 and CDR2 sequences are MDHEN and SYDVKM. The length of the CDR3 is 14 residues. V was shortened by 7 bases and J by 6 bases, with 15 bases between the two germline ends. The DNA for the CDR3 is TGTGCCAGCACCCAAGGGGATATCGCCGGGGAGCTGTTTTTT. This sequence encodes CASTQGDIAGELFF.

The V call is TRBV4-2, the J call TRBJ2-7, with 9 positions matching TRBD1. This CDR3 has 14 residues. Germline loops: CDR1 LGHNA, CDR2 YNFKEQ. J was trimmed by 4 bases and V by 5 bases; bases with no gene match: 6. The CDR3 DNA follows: TGTGCCAGCAGCTTCCCGGGACAGGGATACGAGCAGTACTTC. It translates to CASSFPGQGYEQYF.

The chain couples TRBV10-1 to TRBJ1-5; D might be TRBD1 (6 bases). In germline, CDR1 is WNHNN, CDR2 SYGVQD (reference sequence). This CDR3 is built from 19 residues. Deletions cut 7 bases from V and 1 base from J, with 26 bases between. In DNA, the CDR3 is TGCGCCAGCATCTTGAACCCTACAGGGAATCGAAGGAGCAATCAGCCCCAGCATTTT. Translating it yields CASILNPTGNRRSNQPQHF.

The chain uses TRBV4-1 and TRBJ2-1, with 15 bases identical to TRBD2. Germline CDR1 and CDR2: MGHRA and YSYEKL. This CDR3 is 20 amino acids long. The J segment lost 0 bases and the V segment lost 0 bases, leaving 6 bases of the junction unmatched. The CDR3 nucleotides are TGCGCCAGCAGCCAAGATCGGACTAGCGGGGGGGCCCGCTCCTACAATGAGCAGTTCTTC. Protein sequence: CASSQDRTSGGARSYNEQFF.

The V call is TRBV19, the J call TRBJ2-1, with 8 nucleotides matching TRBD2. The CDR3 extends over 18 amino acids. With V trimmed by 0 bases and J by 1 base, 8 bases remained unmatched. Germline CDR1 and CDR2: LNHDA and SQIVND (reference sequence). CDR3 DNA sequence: TGTGCCAGTAGTATAGACGGGGGGGCATTAGGGTCCTACAATGAGCAGTTCTTC. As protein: CASSIDGGALGSYNEQFF.

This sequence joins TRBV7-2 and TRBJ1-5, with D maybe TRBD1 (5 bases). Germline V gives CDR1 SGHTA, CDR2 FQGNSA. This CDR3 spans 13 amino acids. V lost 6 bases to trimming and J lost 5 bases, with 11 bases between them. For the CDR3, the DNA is TGTGCCAGCAGGGGTGGGGGGTATCAGCCCCAGCATTTT. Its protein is CASRGGGYQPQHF.

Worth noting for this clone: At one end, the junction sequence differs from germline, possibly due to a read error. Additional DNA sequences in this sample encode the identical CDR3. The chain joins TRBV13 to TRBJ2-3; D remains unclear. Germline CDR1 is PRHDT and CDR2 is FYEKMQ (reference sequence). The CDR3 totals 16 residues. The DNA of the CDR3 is TGTGCCAGTAGCTCCTACCCTGCCGAGATCACAGATACGCAGTATTTT. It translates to CASSSYPAEITDTQYF.

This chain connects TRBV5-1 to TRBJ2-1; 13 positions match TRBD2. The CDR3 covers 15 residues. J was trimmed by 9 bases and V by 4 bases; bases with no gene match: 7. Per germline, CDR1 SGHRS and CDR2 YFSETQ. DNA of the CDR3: TGCGCCAGCAGCCCTACTAGCGGGGGGGCCGGTGAGCAGTTCTTC. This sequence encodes CASSPTSGGAGEQFF.

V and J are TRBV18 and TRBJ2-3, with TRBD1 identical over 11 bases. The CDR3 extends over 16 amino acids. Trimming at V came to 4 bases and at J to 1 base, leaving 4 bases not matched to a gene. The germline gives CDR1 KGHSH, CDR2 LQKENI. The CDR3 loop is CASSLDRGRGTDTQYF. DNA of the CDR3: TGTGCCAGCTCACTGGACAGGGGGCGAGGCACAGATACGCAGTATTTT.

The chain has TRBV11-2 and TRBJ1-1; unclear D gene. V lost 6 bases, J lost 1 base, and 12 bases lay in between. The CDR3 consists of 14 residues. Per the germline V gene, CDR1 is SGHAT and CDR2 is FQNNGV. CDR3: CASRYPGRNTEAFF. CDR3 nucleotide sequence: TGTGCCAGCAGATATCCCGGTCGGAACACTGAAGCTTTCTTT.

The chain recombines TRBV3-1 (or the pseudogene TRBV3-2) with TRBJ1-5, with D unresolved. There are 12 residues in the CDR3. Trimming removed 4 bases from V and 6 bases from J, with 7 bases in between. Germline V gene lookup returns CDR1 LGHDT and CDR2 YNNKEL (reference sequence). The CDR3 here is CASSLSGQPQHF. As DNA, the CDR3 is TGTGCCAGCAGCCTCTCCGGTCAGCCCCAGCATTTT.

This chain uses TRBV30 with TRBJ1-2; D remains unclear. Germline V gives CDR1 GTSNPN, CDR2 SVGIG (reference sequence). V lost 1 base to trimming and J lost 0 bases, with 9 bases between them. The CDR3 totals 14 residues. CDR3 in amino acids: CAWSGQVANYGYTF. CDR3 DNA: TGTGCCTGGAGTGGTCAGGTAGCTAACTATGGCTACACCTTC.

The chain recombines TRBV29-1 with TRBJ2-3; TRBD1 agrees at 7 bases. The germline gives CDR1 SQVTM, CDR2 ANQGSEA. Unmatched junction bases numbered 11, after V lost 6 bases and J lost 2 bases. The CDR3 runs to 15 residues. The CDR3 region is CSVGPDRANTDTQYF. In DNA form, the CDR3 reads TGCAGCGTGGGCCCAGACAGGGCAAACACAGATACGCAGTATTTT.

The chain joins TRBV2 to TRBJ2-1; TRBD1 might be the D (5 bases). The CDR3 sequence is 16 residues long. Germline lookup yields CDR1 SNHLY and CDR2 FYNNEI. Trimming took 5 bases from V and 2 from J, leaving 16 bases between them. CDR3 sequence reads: CASSLTHDRTYNEQFF. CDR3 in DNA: TGTGCCAGCAGTCTTACCCACGACAGAACCTACAATGAGCAGTTCTTC.

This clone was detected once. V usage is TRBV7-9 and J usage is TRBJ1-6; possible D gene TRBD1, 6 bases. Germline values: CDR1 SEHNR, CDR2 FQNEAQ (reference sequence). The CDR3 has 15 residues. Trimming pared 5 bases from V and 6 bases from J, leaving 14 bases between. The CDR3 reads CASSRGGGTNSPLHF. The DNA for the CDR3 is TGTGCCAGCAGCCGAGGGGGGGGAACTAATTCACCCCTCCACTTT.

CDR3: CASSREGGQGYEQYF. The CDR3 DNA is TGCGCCAGCAGCCGAGAGGGTGGGCAGGGGTACGAGCAGTACTTC. The chain links TRBV4-1 to TRBJ2-7, with D possibly matching TRBD1 (6 bases). There are 15 residues in the CDR3. Trimming removed 4 bases at V and 4 bases at J, with 17 bases between. Germline assignment: CDR1 MGHRA and CDR2 YSYEKL.

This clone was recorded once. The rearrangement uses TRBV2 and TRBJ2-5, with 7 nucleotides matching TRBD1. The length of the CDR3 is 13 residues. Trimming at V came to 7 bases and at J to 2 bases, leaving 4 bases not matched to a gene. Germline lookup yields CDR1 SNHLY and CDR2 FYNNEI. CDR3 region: CASTEDRQETQYF. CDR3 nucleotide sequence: TGTGCCAGCACCGAGGACAGGCAAGAGACCCAGTACTTC.

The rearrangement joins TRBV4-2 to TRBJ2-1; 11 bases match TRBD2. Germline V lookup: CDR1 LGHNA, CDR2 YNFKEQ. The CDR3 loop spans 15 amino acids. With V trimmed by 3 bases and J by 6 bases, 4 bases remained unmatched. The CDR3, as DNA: TGTGCCAGCAGCCACCGACTAGCGGGGTTCAATGAGCAGTTCTTC. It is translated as CASSHRLAGFNEQFF.

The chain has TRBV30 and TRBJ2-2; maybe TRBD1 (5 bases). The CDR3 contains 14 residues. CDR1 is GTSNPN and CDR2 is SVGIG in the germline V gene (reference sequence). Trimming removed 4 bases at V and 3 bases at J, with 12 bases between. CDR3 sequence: CAWNTGDYTGELFF. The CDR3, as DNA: TGTGCCTGGAATACAGGTGATTACACCGGGGAGCTGTTTTTT.